The rows below give T cell receptor beta chains drawn from one sample of a study of T-cell reconstitution after alpha-beta-depleted transplantation in children. MiXCR, applied by TCRdb to the PCR reads, yields one record per CDR3 protein. The sample contains 450,000 to 550,000 distinct CDR3 sequences, 10% to 12% of which appear only once. The sample in question was PBMCs, mostly from graft donor cells, obtained 180 days after TCRalphabeta/CD19-depleted stem cell transplant. These receptor sequences come from a female patient aged 2 to 10 who had a stem cell transplant for aplastic anemia, so the T cells may come from the graft donor. CDR3s include the opening cysteine and the closing phenylalanine or tryptophan. Each record gives: D gene, clone size, V gene, J gene, CDR3 DNA, CDR3 protein. The D gene is left open where the match is weak. Rows may omit the clone size; those that give it use once, few, many or a size class.

.	many	TRBV2	TRBJ2-4	TGTGCCAGCAGTGACCCCCCGGGGAAAAACATTCAGTACTTC	CASSDPPGKNIQYF
.	.	TRBV24-1	TRBJ2-5	TGTGCCACCACCTTGCCCAATAGGAAAGAGACCCAGTACTTC	CATTLPNRKETQYF
.	.	TRBV4-1	TRBJ1-3	TGCGCCAGCAGCCAAGGGGACGGACCTTCTGGAAACACCATATATTTT	CASSQGDGPSGNTIYF
.	.	TRBV5-1	TRBJ2-1	TGCGCCAGCAGCTTGGTGGGGGCGTTTTCCCCAGGCTACAATGAGCAGTTCTTC	CASSLVGAFSPGYNEQFF
.	many	TRBV7-8	TRBJ2-1	TGTGCCAGCAGCTGGCGGGACTCCCCCTCGGGTGAGCAGTTCTTC	CASSWRDSPSGEQFF
TRBD1	.	TRBV15	TRBJ1-2	TGTGCCACCAGCAGAGAGGACAGGGGGGACTATGGCTACACCTTC	CATSREDRGDYGYTF
.	few	TRBV14	TRBJ1-2	TGTGCCAGCAGCGCGAATAACTATGGCTACACCTTC	CASSANNYGYTF
TRBD2	few	TRBV9	TRBJ2-1	TGTGCCAGCAGCGGCTGGGGGACAGGGAGACTAGCGGGAGGGCAAAACAATGAGCAGTTCTTC	CASSGWGTGRLAGGQNNEQFF
TRBD1	.	TRBV6-5	TRBJ1-1	TGTGCCAGCAGTTACTCGGGACAGGGGGCCACTGAAGCTTTCTTT	CASSYSGQGATEAFF
TRBD2	.	TRBV29-1	TRBJ2-1	TGCAGCGTTGGTGGACTAGCGGTTTACAATGAGCAGTTCTTC	CSVGGLAVYNEQFF
TRBD1	.	TRBV29-1	TRBJ2-3	TGCAGCGTTGAAGGCGGGACAGGGTTACACACAGATACGCAGTATTTT	CSVEGGTGLHTDTQYF
TRBD2	few	TRBV20-1	TRBJ2-2	TGCAGTGCTCCCACTAGCGGGGCGAACACCGGGGAGCTGTTTTTT	CSAPTSGANTGELFF
.	few	TRBV12-3/TRBV12-4	TRBJ2-2	TGTGCCAGCAGTCACCGGCGGGAAGGCACCGGGGAGCTGTTTTTT	CASSHRREGTGELFF
.	many	TRBV28	TRBJ2-2	TGTGCCAGCAGTTTCTACGCGACAACGAACACCGGGGAGCTGTTTTTT	CASSFYATTNTGELFF
.	few	TRBV12-3/TRBV12-4	TRBJ1-2	TGTGCCAGCAGTGGGGGGGGCAACTATGGCTACACCTTC	CASSGGGNYGYTF
TRBD1	few	TRBV9	TRBJ1-2	TGTGCCAGCAGCGTAGACCCGGGACAGGGGAATGGCTACACCTTC	CASSVDPGQGNGYTF
.	.	TRBV20-1	TRBJ2-7	TGCAGTGCTAGAGAGGGTCTGAAATCCTCCTACGAGCAGTACTTC	CSAREGLKSSYEQYF
.	many	TRBV11-2	TRBJ2-1	TGTGCCAGCAGCGCTGTCAACGCCTACAATGAGCAGTTCTTC	CASSAVNAYNEQFF
.	few	TRBV12-3/TRBV12-4	TRBJ2-5	TGTGCCAGCAGTGCGAGACAGGTTCAAGAGACCCAGTACTTC	CASSARQVQETQYF
.	.	TRBV7-8	TRBJ2-7	TGTGCCAGCAGTGAAAACGGATACTACGAGCAGTACTTC	CASSENGYYEQYF
TRBD1	.	TRBV6-5	TRBJ2-7	TGTGCCAGCAGTTACCCCCGGGACAGGGGTTCCTACGAGCAGTACTTC	CASSYPRDRGSYEQYF
TRBD1	few	TRBV5-1	TRBJ2-1	TGCGCCAGCAGCCAAAGACTAAGGACAGGGGAAGGTAATGAGCAGTTCTTC	CASSQRLRTGEGNEQFF
.	few	TRBV20-1	TRBJ2-5	TGCAGTGCCGCCAGGGGCGTCCGAATCACGGGGGAGACCCAGTACTTC	CSAARGVRITGETQYF
.	.	TRBV29-1	TRBJ2-7	TGCAGCGTCGGATCCCTGTACGAGCAGTACTTC	CSVGSLYEQYF
TRBD1	.	TRBV7-9	TRBJ1-2	TGTGCCAGCAGCTTAGAGGCACAGGGGGTGGGCTATGGCTACACCTTC	CASSLEAQGVGYGYTF
TRBD2	.	TRBV27	TRBJ2-1	TGTGCCAGCAGTAATCTAGCGGGAGGCTCTGCCAATGAGCAGTTCTTC	CASSNLAGGSANEQFF
.	few	TRBV7-2	TRBJ1-2	TGTGCCAGCAGCCCACGTGGGAGGATGGGCTACACCTTC	CASSPRGRMGYTF
.	few	TRBV28	TRBJ1-4	TGTGCCAGCACCTCCCTCGATTCGGGTGAAAAACTGTTTTTT	CASTSLDSGEKLFF
TRBD1	few	TRBV29-1	TRBJ1-1	TGCAGCGTTGATGGTACAGGGGTTTTCATGAACACTGAAGCTTTCTTT	CSVDGTGVFMNTEAFF
TRBD1	.	TRBV6-1	TRBJ1-2	TGTGCCAGCAGTACAGGGGTGGGGTATGGCTACACCTTC	CASSTGVGYGYTF
.	few	TRBV19	TRBJ2-5	TGTGCCAGTAGTAAGTGGACAGTGAACCAAGAGACCCAGTACTTC	CASSKWTVNQETQYF
.	.	TRBV20-1	TRBJ2-1	TGCAGTGCTAGTCACGCGGGGCTCTACAATGAGCAGTTCTTC	CSASHAGLYNEQFF
TRBD1	few	TRBV10-3	TRBJ1-2	TGTGCCATTGGGACAGGGGACGGTTATACCTTC	CAIGTGDGYTF
.	many	TRBV29-1	TRBJ2-2	TGCAGCGGACAGCTGCTGGGGATGAACACCGGGGAGCTGTTTTTT	CSGQLLGMNTGELFF
TRBD2	many	TRBV28	TRBJ2-7	TGTGCCAGCAGTTTGGGTCTAGCGGGAGGGCCGAGGTACTTC	CASSLGLAGGPRYF
.	.	TRBV15	TRBJ2-1	TGTGCCACCAGCAGAGCGGGGGTCTCCTACAATGAGCAGTTCTTC	CATSRAGVSYNEQFF
.	.	TRBV5-1	TRBJ1-1	TGCGCCAGCAGCTTCGGTGGGATCCAGCGGGGCACTGAAGCTTTCTTT	CASSFGGIQRGTEAFF
.	few	TRBV18	TRBJ2-1	TGTGCCAGCTCACTGGCTAGCCCGGGAGTGAGTAATGAGCAGTTCTTC	CASSLASPGVSNEQFF
.	many	TRBV29-1	TRBJ2-4	TGCAGCGTTACCCTAGCCCGGCAAAACATTCAGTACTTC	CSVTLARQNIQYF
TRBD2	many	TRBV28	TRBJ2-5	TGTGCCAGCAGTTTAGTGGGGAGCGGGAGAGAGACCCAGTACTTC	CASSLVGSGRETQYF
.	many	TRBV29-1	TRBJ1-4	TGCAGCGTTGGGCAGGGTTATGAAAAACTGTTTTTT	CSVGQGYEKLFF
TRBD2	.	TRBV5-1	TRBJ2-1	TGCGCCAGTTCCACTAGCGGGAGTGATGAGCAGTTCTTC	CASSTSGSDEQFF
.	few	TRBV27	TRBJ2-6	TGTGCCAGCAGTTACATACAGGGTTCCTCTGGGGCCAACGGCCTGACTTTC	CASSYIQGSSGANGLTF
.	few	TRBV29-1	TRBJ2-1	TGCAGCGTTGTTAACCGCAGCTCCTACAATGAGCAGTTCTTC	CSVVNRSSYNEQFF
.	.	TRBV15	TRBJ1-1	TGTGCCACCAGCCCGACTTTTGGGGGTGGGAACACTGAAGCTTTCTTT	CATSPTFGGGNTEAFF
.	.	TRBV29-1	TRBJ2-7	TGCAGCGTTGAAGATTGGTTTAATCAGCAGTACTTC	CSVEDWFNQQYF
TRBD2	.	TRBV20-1	TRBJ2-3	TGCAGTGCTAGATCCCCGGGACTAGCGGGAGGAAATACAGATACGCAGTATTTT	CSARSPGLAGGNTDTQYF
.	few	TRBV7-6	TRBJ1-1	TGTGCCAGCAGCCCCGAATTTGGCGCTGAAGCTTTCTTT	CASSPEFGAEAFF
.	few	TRBV4-1	TRBJ2-5	TGCGCCAGCGAACGGGGGACCCAGTACTTC	CASERGTQYF
TRBD1	few	TRBV5-1	TRBJ1-1	TGCGCCAGCAGCTTCCCAGGGGGGAATGAAGCTTTCTTT	CASSFPGGNEAFF
.	.	TRBV10-3	TRBJ2-5	TGTGCCATCAGTGAAGGACGGTGGGAGACCCAGTACTTC	CAISEGRWETQYF
.	few	TRBV6-1	TRBJ1-1	TGTGCCAGCAGTGAAGAGGGGGGCAGGGGGAACACTGAAGCTTTCTTT	CASSEEGGRGNTEAFF
.	many	TRBV27	TRBJ2-1	TGTGCCAGCAGTCCCACGAAGCGGGAGCAGTTCTTC	CASSPTKREQFF